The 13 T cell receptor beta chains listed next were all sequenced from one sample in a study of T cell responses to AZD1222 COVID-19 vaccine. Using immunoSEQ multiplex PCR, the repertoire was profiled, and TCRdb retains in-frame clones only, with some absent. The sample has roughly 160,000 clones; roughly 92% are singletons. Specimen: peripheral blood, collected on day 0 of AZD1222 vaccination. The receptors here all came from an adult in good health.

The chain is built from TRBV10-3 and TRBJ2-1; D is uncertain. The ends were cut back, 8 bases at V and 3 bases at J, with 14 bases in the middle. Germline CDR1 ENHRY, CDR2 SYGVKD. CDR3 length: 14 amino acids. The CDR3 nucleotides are TGTGCCATCTCCCCACTGGAAGGCTACAATGAGCAGTTCTTC. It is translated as CAISPLEGYNEQFF.

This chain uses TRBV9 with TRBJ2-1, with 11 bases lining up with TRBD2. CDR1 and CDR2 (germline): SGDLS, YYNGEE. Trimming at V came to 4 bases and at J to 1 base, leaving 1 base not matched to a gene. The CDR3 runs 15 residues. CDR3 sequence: CASSIAGGSYNEQFF. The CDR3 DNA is TGTGCCAGCAGCATAGCGGGAGGGTCCTACAATGAGCAGTTCTTC.

The CDR3, as DNA: TGTGCCAGCAGCCCGACGCCGGGCACAGATACGCAGTATTTT. Translating gives CASSPTPGTDTQYF. The chain carries TRBV5-6 and TRBJ2-3, with no clear D. V lost 4 bases and J lost 1, with 10 bases in between. The germline CDR1 and CDR2 sequences are SGHDT and YYEEEE. CDR3 length: 14 amino acids.

CDR3 DNA: TGTGCCAGCAAAATGAACAGGGAGAGCGCCTACGAGCAGTACTTC. It translates to CASKMNRESAYEQYF. The chain uses TRBV6-5 and TRBJ2-7, with D perhaps TRBD1 (6 bases). CDR1 is MNHEY, CDR2 SVGAGI, per germline. V was pared by 7 bases and J by 2 bases, with 18 bases between. The CDR3 totals 15 residues.

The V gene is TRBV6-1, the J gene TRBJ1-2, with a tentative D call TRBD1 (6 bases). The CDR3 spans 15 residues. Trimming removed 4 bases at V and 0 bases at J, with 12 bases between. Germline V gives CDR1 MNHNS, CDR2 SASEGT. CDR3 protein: CASSAPDRTNYGYTF. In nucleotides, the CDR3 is TGTGCCAGCAGTGCTCCCGACAGGACTAACTATGGCTACACCTTC.

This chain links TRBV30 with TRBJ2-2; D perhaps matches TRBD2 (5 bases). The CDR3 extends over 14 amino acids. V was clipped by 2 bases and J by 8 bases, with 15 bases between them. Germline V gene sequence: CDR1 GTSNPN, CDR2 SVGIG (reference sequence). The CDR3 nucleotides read TGTGCCTGGAGTCATTCACTAGTCAGAGGGGAGCTGTTTTTT. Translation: CAWSHSLVRGELFF.

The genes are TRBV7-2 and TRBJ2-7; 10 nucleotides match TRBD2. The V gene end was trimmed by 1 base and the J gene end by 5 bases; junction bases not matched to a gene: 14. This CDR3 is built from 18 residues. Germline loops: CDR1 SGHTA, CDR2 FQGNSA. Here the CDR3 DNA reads TGTGCCAGCAGCTTAGTCAGAGCGGGAGGGGTCCGTCCCCACGAGCAGTACTTC. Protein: CASSLVRAGGVRPHEQYF.

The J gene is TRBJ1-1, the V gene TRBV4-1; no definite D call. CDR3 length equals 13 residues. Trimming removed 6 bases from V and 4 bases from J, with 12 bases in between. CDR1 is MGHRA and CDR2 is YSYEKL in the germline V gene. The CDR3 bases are TGCGCCAGCAGTCTGAACCCGGCCACTGAAGCTTTCTTT. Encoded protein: CASSLNPATEAFF.

The CDR3: CASSTDRLSSYNSPLHF. CDR3 bases: TGTGCCAGCAGCACGGACAGATTGAGCTCCTATAATTCACCCCTCCACTTT. The chain joins TRBV7-9 to TRBJ1-6, with TRBD1 as a possible D gene (6 bases). The CDR3 is 17 residues long. The germline CDR1 and CDR2 sequences are SEHNR and FQNEAQ (reference sequence). V lost 5 bases, J lost 0 bases, and 14 bases lay in between.

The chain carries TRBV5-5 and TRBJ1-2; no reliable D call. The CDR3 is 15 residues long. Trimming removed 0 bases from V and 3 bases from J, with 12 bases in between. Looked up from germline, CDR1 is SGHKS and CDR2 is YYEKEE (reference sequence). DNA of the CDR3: TGTGCCAGCAGCTTGGCCTCCCCCGGCTACTATGGCTACACCTTC. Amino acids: CASSLASPGYYGYTF.

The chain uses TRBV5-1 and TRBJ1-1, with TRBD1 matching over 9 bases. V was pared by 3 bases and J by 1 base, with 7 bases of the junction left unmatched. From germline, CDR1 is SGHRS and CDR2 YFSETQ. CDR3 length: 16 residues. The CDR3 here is CASSSGTGLSNTEAFF. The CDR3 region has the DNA TGCGCCAGCAGCTCTGGGACAGGGCTGTCGAACACTGAAGCTTTCTTT.

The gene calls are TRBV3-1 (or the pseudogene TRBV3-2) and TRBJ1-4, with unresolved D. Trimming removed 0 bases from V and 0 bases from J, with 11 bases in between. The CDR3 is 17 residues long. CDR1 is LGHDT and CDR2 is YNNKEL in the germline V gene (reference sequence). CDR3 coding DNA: TGTGCCAGCAGCCAAGATAGGAGAGCCGCAACTAATGAAAAACTGTTTTTT. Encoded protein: CASSQDRRAATNEKLFF.

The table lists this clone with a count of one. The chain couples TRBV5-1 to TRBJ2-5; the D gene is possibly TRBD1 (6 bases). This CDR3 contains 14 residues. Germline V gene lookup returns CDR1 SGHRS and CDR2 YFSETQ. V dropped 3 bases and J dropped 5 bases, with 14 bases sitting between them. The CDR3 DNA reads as TGCGCCAGCAGCTGGACAGCGCCGGGCGAGACCCAGTACTTC. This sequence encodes CASSWTAPGETQYF.